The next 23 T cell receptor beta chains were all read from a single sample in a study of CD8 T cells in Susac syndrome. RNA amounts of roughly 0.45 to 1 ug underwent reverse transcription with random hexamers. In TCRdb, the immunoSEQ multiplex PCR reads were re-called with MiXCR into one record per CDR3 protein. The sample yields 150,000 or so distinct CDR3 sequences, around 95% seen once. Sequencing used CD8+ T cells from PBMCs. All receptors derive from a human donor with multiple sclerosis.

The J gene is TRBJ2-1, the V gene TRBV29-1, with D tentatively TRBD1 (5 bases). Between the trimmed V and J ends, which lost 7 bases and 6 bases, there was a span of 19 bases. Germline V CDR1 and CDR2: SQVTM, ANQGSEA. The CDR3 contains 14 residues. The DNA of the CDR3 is TGCAGCGATCTACATGATACAGGAGTCAATGAGCAGTTCTTC. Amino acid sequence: CSDLHDTGVNEQFF.

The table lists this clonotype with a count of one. CDR3 sequence: CSVTGTSGGRTDTQYF. The CDR3 DNA reads as TGCAGCGTGACCGGGACTAGCGGGGGGCGCACAGATACGCAGTATTTT. This chain links TRBV29-1 with TRBJ2-3; TRBD2 matches at 15 bases. The germline V gene encodes CDR1 SQVTM and CDR2 ANQGSEA. This CDR3 has 16 amino acids. V lost 6 bases to trimming and J lost 1 base; unmatched junction nucleotides: 5.

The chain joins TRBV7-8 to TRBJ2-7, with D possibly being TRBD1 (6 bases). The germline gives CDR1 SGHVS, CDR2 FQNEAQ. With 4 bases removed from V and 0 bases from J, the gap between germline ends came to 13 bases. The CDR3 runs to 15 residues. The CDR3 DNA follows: TGTGCCAGCAGCTCAAGAGGACAGAACTCCTACGAGCAGTACTTC. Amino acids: CASSSRGQNSYEQYF. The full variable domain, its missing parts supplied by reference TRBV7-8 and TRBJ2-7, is GAGVSQSPRYKVAKRGQDVALRCDPISGHVSLFWYQQALGQGPEFLTYFQNEAQLDKSGLPSDRFFAERPEGSVSTLKIQRTQQEDSAVYLCASSSRGQNSYEQYFGPGTRLTVT.

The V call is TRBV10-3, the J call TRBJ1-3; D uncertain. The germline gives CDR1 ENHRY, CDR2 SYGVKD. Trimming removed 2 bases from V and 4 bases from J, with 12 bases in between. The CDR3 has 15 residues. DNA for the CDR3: TGTGCCATCAGTGAGCCGCTACGGCCGGGAAACACCATATATTTT. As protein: CAISEPLRPGNTIYF.

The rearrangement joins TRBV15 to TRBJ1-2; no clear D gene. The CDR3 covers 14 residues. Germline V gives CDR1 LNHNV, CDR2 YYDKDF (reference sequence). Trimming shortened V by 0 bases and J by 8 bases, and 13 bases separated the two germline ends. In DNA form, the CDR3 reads TGTGCCACCAGCAGAGATGCGGGGTTAACGGGCTACACCTTC. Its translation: CATSRDAGLTGYTF. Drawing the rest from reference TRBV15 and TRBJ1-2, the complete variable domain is DAMVIQNPRYQVTQFGKPVTLSCSQTLNHNVMYWYQQKSSQAPKLLFHYYDKDFNNEADTPDNFQSRRPNTSFCFLDIRSPGLGDTAMYLCATSRDAGLTGYTFGSGTRLTVV.

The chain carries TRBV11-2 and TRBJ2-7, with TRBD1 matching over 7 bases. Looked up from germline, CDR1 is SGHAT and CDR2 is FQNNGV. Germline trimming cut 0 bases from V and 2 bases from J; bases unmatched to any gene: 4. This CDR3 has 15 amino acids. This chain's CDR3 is CASSLDPGTAYEQYF. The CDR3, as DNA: TGTGCCAGCAGCTTAGATCCCGGGACAGCCTACGAGCAGTACTTC.

The CDR3 loop is CASRASGGGEQYV. The CDR3 nucleotides read TGTGCCAGCAGGGCCTCAGGGGGCGGCGAGCAGTACGTC. The J gene is TRBJ2-7, the V gene TRBV5-4, with 8 bases that match TRBD1. This CDR3 spans 13 amino acids. The V segment lost 5 bases and the J segment 6 bases; nucleotides outside the gene matches: 7. Per germline, CDR1 SGHNT and CDR2 YYREEE (reference sequence).

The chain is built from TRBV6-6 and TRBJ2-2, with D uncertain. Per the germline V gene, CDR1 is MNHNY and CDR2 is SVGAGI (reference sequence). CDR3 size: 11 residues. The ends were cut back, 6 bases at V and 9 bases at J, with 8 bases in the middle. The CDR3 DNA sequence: TGTGCCAGCAGCTCCGACCGGGAGCTGTTTTTT. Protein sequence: CASSSDRELFF.

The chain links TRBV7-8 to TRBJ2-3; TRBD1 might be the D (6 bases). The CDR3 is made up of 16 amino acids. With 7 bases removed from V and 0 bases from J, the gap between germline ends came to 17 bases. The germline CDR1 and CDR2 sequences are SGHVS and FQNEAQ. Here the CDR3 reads CASTPAGGGSTDTQYF. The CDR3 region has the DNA TGTGCCAGCACCCCTGCTGGGGGCGGGAGCACAGATACGCAGTATTTT.

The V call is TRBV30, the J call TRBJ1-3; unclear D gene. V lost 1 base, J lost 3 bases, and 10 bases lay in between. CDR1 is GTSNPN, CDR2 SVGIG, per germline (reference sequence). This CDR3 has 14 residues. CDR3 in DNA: TGTGCCTGGAGTGCGTGGGGTGGTGGAAACACCATATATTTT. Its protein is CAWSAWGGGNTIYF.

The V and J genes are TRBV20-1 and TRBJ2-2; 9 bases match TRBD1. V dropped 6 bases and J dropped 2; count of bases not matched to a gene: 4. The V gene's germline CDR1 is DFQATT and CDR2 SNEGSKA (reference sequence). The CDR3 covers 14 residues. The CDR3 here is CSALDRGNTGELFF. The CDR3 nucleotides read TGCAGTGCACTGGACAGGGGCAACACCGGGGAGCTGTTTTTT.

The CDR3 is CASERGGTGELFF. In nucleotides, the CDR3 is TGTGCCAGCGAAAGGGGAGGGACCGGGGAGCTGTTTTTT. The chain recombines TRBV7-9 with TRBJ2-2; 7 positions agree with TRBD2. V shed 8 bases and J 5 bases; nucleotides not matched to a gene: 5. The CDR3 contains 13 residues. The germline gives CDR1 SEHNR, CDR2 FQNEAQ (reference sequence).

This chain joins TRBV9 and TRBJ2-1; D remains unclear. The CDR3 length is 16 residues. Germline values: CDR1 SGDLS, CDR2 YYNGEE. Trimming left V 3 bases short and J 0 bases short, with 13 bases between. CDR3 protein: CASSGREKGSYNEQFF. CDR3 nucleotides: TGTGCCAGCAGCGGCAGAGAAAAAGGCTCCTACAATGAGCAGTTCTTC.

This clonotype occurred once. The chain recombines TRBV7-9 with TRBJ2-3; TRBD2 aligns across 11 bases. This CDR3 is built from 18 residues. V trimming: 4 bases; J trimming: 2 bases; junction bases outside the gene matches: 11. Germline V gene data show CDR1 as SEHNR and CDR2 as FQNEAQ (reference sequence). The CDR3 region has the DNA TGTGCCAGCAGCTCTCTAGCGGGGGGCTTAAACTTCACAGATACGCAGTATTTT. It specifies CASSSLAGGLNFTDTQYF. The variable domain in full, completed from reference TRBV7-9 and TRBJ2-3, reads DTGVSQNPRHKITKRGQNVTFRCDPISEHNRLYWYRQTLGQGPEFLTYFQNEAQLEKSRLLSDRFSAERPKGSFSTLEIQRTEQGDSAMYLCASSSLAGGLNFTDTQYFGPGTRLTVL.

CDR3 in amino acids: CASSAGQLNSPLHF. CDR3 nucleotide sequence: TGTGCCAGCAGTGCGGGACAGCTTAATTCACCCCTCCACTTT. This rearrangement joins TRBV2 to TRBJ1-6; the match to TRBD1 covers 7 bases. V lost 4 bases to trimming and J lost 6 bases; unmatched junction nucleotides: 3. The CDR3 spans 14 residues. Germline V gene sequence: CDR1 SNHLY, CDR2 FYNNEI. The whole variable domain, filled in from reference TRBV2 and TRBJ1-6, reads EPEVTQTPSHQVTQMGQEVILRCVPISNHLYFYWYRQILGQKVEFLVSFYNNEISEKSEIFDDQFSVERPDGSNFTLKIRSTKLEDSAMYFCASSAGQLNSPLHFGNGTRLTVT.

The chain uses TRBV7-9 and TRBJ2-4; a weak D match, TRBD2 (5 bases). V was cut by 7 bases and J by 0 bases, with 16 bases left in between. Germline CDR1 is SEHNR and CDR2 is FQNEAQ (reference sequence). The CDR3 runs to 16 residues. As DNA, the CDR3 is TGTGCCAGCACCCCCTATAGCGAAGTAGCCAAAAACATTCAGTACTTC. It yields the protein CASTPYSEVAKNIQYF.

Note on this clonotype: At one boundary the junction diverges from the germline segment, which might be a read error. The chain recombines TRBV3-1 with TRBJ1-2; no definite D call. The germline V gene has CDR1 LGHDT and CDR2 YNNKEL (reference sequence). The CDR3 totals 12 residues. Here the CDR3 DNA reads TGTGCCAGCAGTCAAGGGATCTATGGCTACACCTTC. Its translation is CASSQGIYGYTF.

CDR3 residues: CASSYAGYNEQFF. The CDR3 bases are TGTGCCAGCAGCTATGCAGGGTACAATGAGCAGTTCTTC. The chain employs TRBV3-1 and TRBJ2-1, with D possibly being TRBD1 (5 bases). CDR1 is LGHDT and CDR2 is YNNKEL in the germline V gene (reference sequence). This CDR3 spans 13 amino acids. V was trimmed by 5 bases and J by 4 bases, leaving 9 bases between them.

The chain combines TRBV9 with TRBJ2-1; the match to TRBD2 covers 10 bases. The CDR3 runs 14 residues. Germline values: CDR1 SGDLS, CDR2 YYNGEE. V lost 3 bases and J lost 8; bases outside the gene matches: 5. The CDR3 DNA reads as TGTGCCAGCAGCGAAAGCGGGGGGGCTTATGAGCAGTTCTTC. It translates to CASSESGGAYEQFF.

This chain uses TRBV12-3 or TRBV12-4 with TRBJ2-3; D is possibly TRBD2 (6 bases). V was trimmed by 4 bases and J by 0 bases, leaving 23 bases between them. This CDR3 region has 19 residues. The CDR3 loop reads CASSSWRGPDPSSTDTQYF. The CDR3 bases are TGTGCCAGCAGTTCCTGGCGGGGCCCGGACCCATCTAGCACAGATACGCAGTATTTT.

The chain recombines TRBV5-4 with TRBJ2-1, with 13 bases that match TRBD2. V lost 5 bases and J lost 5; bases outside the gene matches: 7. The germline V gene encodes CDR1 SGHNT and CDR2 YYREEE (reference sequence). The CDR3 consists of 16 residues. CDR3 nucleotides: TGTGCCAGCAGTCGTGGACTAGCGGGGGAGAACAATGAGCAGTTCTTC. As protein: CASSRGLAGENNEQFF.

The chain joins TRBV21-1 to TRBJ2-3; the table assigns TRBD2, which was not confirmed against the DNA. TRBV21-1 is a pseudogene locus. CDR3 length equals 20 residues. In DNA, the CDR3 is TGTGCCAGCAGCAAAGCAGGGACTAGAAGGGGGGGCCTCCGCACAGATACGCAGTATTTT. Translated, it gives CASSKAGTRRGGLRTDTQYF.

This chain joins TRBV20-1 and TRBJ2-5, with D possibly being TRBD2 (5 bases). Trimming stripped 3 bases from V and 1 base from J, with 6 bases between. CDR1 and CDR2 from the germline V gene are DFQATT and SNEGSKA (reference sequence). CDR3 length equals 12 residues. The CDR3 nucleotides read TGCAGTGCTAGTCGGGGCCAAGAGACCCAGTACTTC. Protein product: CSASRGQETQYF.